This T cell receptor (beta chain) is drawn from a study of T cell repertoires in cytomegalovirus infection. Study background: CMV infection together with matching HLA type was indicated by public TCR beta signatures.

This clonotype was found many times. Antigen unknown. TCRdb reprocessed the reads with MiXCR, giving one entry per CDR3 protein. The sample contains under 250,000 distinct CDR3 sequences, 6.5% of which appear only once. Notes on the study in general: Ex vivo responses were dominated by HLA-C-restricted CMV-specific TCR beta clonotypes. Using cumulative public TCR beta family frequency, the authors identified those who carried CMV together with the relevant HLA.

Trimming pared 3 bases from V and 8 bases from J, leaving 13 bases between. The CDR3 extends over 13 amino acids. Germline-derived CDR1 and CDR2 are LGHNA and YSLEER. This rearrangement joins TRBV4-3 to TRBJ1-2; D uncertain. Sequencing used PBMCs. The sequence was obtained from a human donor in good health (CMV status not recorded). Some clones in this sample may be carry-over from other donors' samples. The CDR3 DNA reads as TGCGCCAGCAGCCAGACAACAATGGGGGGCTACACCTTC. Translating it yields CASSQTTMGGYTF.